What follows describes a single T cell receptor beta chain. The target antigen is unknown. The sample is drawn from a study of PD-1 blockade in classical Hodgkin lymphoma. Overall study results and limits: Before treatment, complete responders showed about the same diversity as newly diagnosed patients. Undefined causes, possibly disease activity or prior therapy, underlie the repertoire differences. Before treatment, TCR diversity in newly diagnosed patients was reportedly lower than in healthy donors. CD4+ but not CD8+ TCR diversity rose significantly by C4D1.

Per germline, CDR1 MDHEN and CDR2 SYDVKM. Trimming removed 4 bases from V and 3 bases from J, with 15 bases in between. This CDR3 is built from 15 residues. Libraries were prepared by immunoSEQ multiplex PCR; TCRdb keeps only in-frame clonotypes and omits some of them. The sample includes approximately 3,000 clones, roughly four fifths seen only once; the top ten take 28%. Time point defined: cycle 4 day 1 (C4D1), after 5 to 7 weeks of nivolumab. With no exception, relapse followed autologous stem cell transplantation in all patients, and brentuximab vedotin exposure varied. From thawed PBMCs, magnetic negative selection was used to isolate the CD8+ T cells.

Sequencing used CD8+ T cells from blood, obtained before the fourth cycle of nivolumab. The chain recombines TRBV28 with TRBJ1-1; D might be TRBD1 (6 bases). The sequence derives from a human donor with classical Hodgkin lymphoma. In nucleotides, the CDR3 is TGTGCCAGCAGTTCCCGAACAGGGTCGGACACTGAAGCTTTCTTT. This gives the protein CASSSRTGSDTEAFF. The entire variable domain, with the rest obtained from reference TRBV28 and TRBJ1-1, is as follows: DVKVTQSSRYLVKRTGEKVFLECVQDMDHENMFWYRQDPGLGLRLIYFSYDVKMKEKGDIPEGYSVSREKKERFSLILESASTNQTSMYLCASSSRTGSDTEAFFGQGTRLTVV.